The sequence of this T cell receptor beta chain was determined in a study of T cell repertoires in ileal Crohn's disease. Overall study: Every patient was operated on for stricturing (61%) or penetrating (39%) complications. Per sample, about 460 nanograms of biopsy DNA were TCRB immunosequenced. Study outcomes and limitations: All patients with clonality above 26.8% had endoscopic recurrence. Compared with CD4 T cells, sorted CD8 cells carried more expanded clones.

With respect to this clone: The antigen is unknown.

Assay: immunoSEQ multiplex PCR; the TCRdb copy retains only in-frame clones and omits some. In the table there are around 15,000 clones, 92% of which are singletons. Time point specified: inflamed ileum from the surgical specimen. Germline V gene lookup returns CDR1 LGHNA and CDR2 YSLEER. The germline V and J ends were trimmed by 6 bases and 4 bases, with 15 bases remaining between them. CDR3 length equals 15 residues. This clonotype was sampled from an adult with Crohn's disease. Sequenced input: ileal tissue. The genes are TRBV4-3 and TRBJ2-2; D unclear. The CDR3: CASRQAGSSTGELFF. The CDR3 DNA is TGCGCCAGCAGGCAGGCAGGCTCTTCCACCGGGGAGCTGTTTTTT.